In this sample, the clone carrying this TCR beta chain turned up a few times. The antigen is not known. These data are taken from a study of cytomegalovirus exposure and HLA in healthy donors. Study outcomes and limitations: Across donors, presence/absence analyses took sequencing depth to be roughly uniform. The study listed approximately 160 cytomegalovirus-associated TCR beta chains.

Primers: 60 Vbeta forward and 13 Jbeta reverse. The data were produced by immunoSEQ multiplex PCR, yet TCRdb's version contains in-frame clones alone and is incomplete. The repertoire includes 65,000 to 90,000 clones, around 80% of them detected once, and about 2.5% sits in the top ten. Material for sequencing was PBMCs. The origin of this receptor is a man younger than 40 in good health and CMV-seronegative.

In DNA form, the CDR3 reads TGTGCCAGCACGGACAGCAATTTGAACACTGAAGCTTTCTTT. Translating gives CASTDSNLNTEAFF. V is TRBV27 and J is TRBJ1-1; D might be TRBD1 (6 bases). There are 14 residues in the CDR3. The germline gives CDR1 MNHEY, CDR2 SMNVEV (reference sequence). V shed 7 bases and J shed 0 bases, with 12 bases lying between them.